Presented here are 9 T cell receptor beta chains from one specimen sequenced in a study of PD-1 blockade in classical Hodgkin lymphoma. All patients relapsed after autologous stem cell transplantation, and brentuximab vedotin exposure varied. Using immunoSEQ multiplex PCR, the repertoire was profiled, and TCRdb retains in-frame clones only, with some absent. The data hold over 20,000 clones, with approximately 84% observed a single time. The sample in question was peripheral blood mononuclear cells (PBMCs), obtained at baseline. These receptors were obtained from a human donor with classical Hodgkin lymphoma.

This clone was observed once. The rearrangement uses TRBV13 and TRBJ1-3; the D is unclear. CDR1 PRHDT and CDR2 FYEKMQ come from the germline V gene (reference sequence). The CDR3 runs 13 residues. The germline V and J ends were trimmed by 8 bases and 6 bases, with 14 bases remaining between them. In DNA, the CDR3 is TGTGCCAGCGAGGAAGGGAGCGAAAACACCATATATTTT. It translates to CASEEGSENTIYF.

V is TRBV19 and J is TRBJ1-2; D not certain. The germline V and J ends were trimmed by 3 bases and 4 bases, with 12 bases remaining between them. The length of the CDR3 is 14 residues. CDR1 and CDR2 from the germline V gene are LNHDA and SQIVND (reference sequence). The CDR3 region is CASSMIPPIYGYTF. The DNA for the CDR3 is TGTGCCAGTAGTATGATCCCACCGATCTATGGCTACACCTTC.

The chain couples TRBV6-5 to TRBJ2-1, with D possibly being TRBD2 (6 bases). The germline V gene encodes CDR1 MNHEY and CDR2 SVGAGI. CDR3 length equals 15 residues. The ends were cut back, 0 bases at V and 2 bases at J, with 8 bases in the middle. Written as DNA, the CDR3 is TGTGCCAGCAGTTACTCAGGCGGGGCCTACAATGAGCAGTTCTTC. Its protein product is CASSYSGGAYNEQFF.

The chain combines TRBV5-1 with TRBJ1-1; D is unresolved. This CDR3 spans 14 amino acids. V shed 0 bases and J shed 2 bases, with 8 bases lying between them. CDR1 is SGHRS and CDR2 is YFSETQ in the germline V gene. This CDR3 reads CASSLGQTNTEAFF. The CDR3 region has the DNA TGCGCCAGCAGCTTGGGCCAGACAAACACTGAAGCTTTCTTT.

The rearrangement links TRBV19 to TRBJ1-2; D not certain. V was shortened by 4 bases and J by 13 bases, with 16 bases between the two germline ends. The CDR3 extends over 12 amino acids. Germline V gene data show CDR1 as LNHDA and CDR2 as SQIVND (reference sequence). The CDR3 here is CASSTPHRGSTF. The CDR3 DNA follows: TGTGCCAGTAGTACCCCCCACAGAGGTAGCACCTTC.

This chain uses TRBV10-3 with TRBJ1-3; D uncertain. Per the germline V gene, CDR1 is ENHRY and CDR2 is SYGVKD. The CDR3 is 13 amino acids. V was pared by 8 bases and J by 0 bases, with 8 bases between. The CDR3 sequence is CAIGESSGNTIYF. CDR3 nucleotide sequence: TGTGCCATCGGGGAAAGCTCTGGAAACACCATATATTTT.

The chain recombines TRBV7-2 with TRBJ2-1; 9 bases align to TRBD2. The ends lost 5 bases at V and 2 bases at J; junction bases unmatched: 10. CDR3 length: 17 residues. Germline CDR1 SGHTA, CDR2 FQGNSA. CDR3 sequence: CASSRGVAGDPYNEQFF. CDR3 nucleotide sequence: TGTGCCAGCAGCCGCGGGGTAGCGGGAGACCCCTACAATGAGCAGTTCTTC. Full variable domain (rest looked up from reference TRBV7-2 and TRBJ2-1): GAGVSQSPSNKVTEKGKDVELRCDPISGHTALYWYRQSLGQGLEFLIYFQGNSAPDKSGLPSDRFSAERTGGSVSTLTIQRTQQEDSAVYLCASSRGVAGDPYNEQFFGPGTRLTVL.

The rearrangement links TRBV10-3 to TRBJ1-4; 8 nucleotides match TRBD1. Trimming removed 3 bases from V and 0 bases from J; junction bases left unmatched: 3. This CDR3 spans 16 amino acids. The germline V gene has CDR1 ENHRY and CDR2 SYGVKD. The CDR3 protein is CAISEAGGATNEKLFF. CDR3 DNA sequence: TGTGCCATCAGTGAAGCAGGGGGCGCAACTAATGAAAAACTGTTTTTT.

This clone appeared a single time. V and J are TRBV5-1 and TRBJ2-1; 7 bases are a match to TRBD1. Trimming removed 6 bases from V and 6 bases from J; junction bases left unmatched: 6. Germline CDR1 is SGHRS and CDR2 is YFSETQ. This CDR3 is built from 13 residues. CDR3 coding DNA: TGCGCCAGCACTCCCCAGGGGGTCAATGAGCAGTTCTTC. It codes for CASTPQGVNEQFF. The full variable domain, its missing parts supplied by reference TRBV5-1 and TRBJ2-1, is KAGVTQTPRYLIKTRGQQVTLSCSPISGHRSVSWYQQTPGQGLQFLFEYFSETQRNKGNFPGRFSGRQFSNSRSEMNVSTLELGDSALYLCASTPQGVNEQFFGPGTRLTVL.